This T cell receptor (beta chain) was identified in a study of T cells after yellow fever vaccination. Study as a whole: Preparing low-cell-number fractions relied on SMART-Seq v4 Ultra Low Input. Study-level results: Most clones from primary vaccination were detected again post-booster (roughly 96% CD4, more than 85% CD8).

V lost 3 bases and J lost 0, with 5 bases in between. Germline V gives CDR1 SGHTA, CDR2 FQGNSA. The CDR3 runs 13 residues. This clonotype came up many times. No antigen is known for it. TCRdb used MiXCR to reprocess the 5' RACE reads, holding one entry per CDR3 protein. The sample lists 300,000 to 350,000 distinct CDR3 sequences; 3% to 4.5% were seen once. Sample: PBMCs, taken 5 days after the yellow fever booster vaccination. This receptor was identified in a man aged 18 to 35 who received the YFV17D yellow fever vaccine. This chain connects TRBV7-2 to TRBJ1-2; D remains ambiguous. CDR3 DNA sequence: TGTGCCAGCAGCTTTCCAGCTAACTATGGCTACACCTTC. Its protein product is CASSFPANYGYTF.